The rows below give T cell receptor beta chains drawn from one sample of a study of cytomegalovirus exposure and HLA in healthy donors. Assay used: immunoSEQ multiplex PCR; TCRdb lists only in-frame clones, some missing. The top ten clones hold 9.5% to 10% of a sample with approximately 170,000 clones, 70% to 80% of them seen once. Source material: PBMCs. The origin of the receptors is a man younger than 35 in good health and CMV-seropositive. CDR3s include the opening cysteine and the closing phenylalanine or tryptophan. D genes are given only for firm matches. The size entry is marked missing in some rows and otherwise reads once, few, many or a size class.

length	V	D	J	size	DNA	CDR3
18	TRBV25-1	TRBD1	TRBJ2-7	-	TGTGCCAGCATGTTTCGTGTATGGCCCGGGACAGTGTTACGAAAGCAGTACTTC	CASMFRVWPGTVLRKQYF
17	TRBV7-4	-	TRBJ1-2	-	TGTGCCAGCAGCTTAGCGGGAGTCCTGACAAGCCCCTATGGCTACACCTTC	CASSLAGVLTSPYGYTF
16	TRBV5-6	TRBD1	TRBJ1-3	-	TGTGCCAGCAGCTATCGGACAGGGGCATCTGGAAACACCATATATTTT	CASSYRTGASGNTIYF
16	TRBV7-6	-	TRBJ1-2	-	TGTGCCAGCAGCCCAACAGCTCGACCAATGGAATATGGCTACACCTTC	CASSPTARPMEYGYTF
15	TRBV10-3	TRBD2	TRBJ2-3	-	TGTGCCATCAGTCCTACTAGCGGGAGTCCAAATACGCAGTATTTT	CAISPTSGSPNTQYF
16	TRBV4-1	-	TRBJ2-3	-	TGCGCCAGCAGCCTAACAGGGCTACCGAGCACAGATACGCAGTATTTT	CASSLTGLPSTDTQYF
14	TRBV6-1	-	TRBJ2-1	few	TGTGCCAGCAGTGAATTCCAGGTTTGGTTTGAGCAGTTCTTC	CASSEFQVWFEQFF
15	TRBV7-2	-	TRBJ1-5	-	TGTGCCAGCAGCTTAGCGCTAAACGAAAATCAGCCCCAGCATTTT	CASSLALNENQPQHF
13	TRBV5-4	TRBD1	TRBJ1-6	-	TGTGCCAGCAGCGCCGGGGACGGGACAGGGGTCCACTTT	CASSAGDGTGVHF
11	TRBV6-1	-	TRBJ2-1	-	TGTGCCAGCAGTTTATACAATGAGCAGTTCTTC	CASSLYNEQFF
13	TRBV10-1	TRBD1	TRBJ2-7	-	TGCGCCAGCAGCGGGGGGACAGGGGGATATTCGTACTTC	CASSGGTGGYSYF
16	TRBV5-6	TRBD1	TRBJ1-1	-	TGTGCCAGCAGCTTTTTCCAGGGGGCGCCGGCCACTGAAGCTTTCTTT	CASSFFQGAPATEAFF
14	TRBV30	-	TRBJ2-7	-	TGTGCCTGGAGTTTTCGTACAGGCTCCTACGAGCAGTACTTC	CAWSFRTGSYEQYF
13	TRBV29-1	-	TRBJ1-1	few	TGCAGCGTTGAAGGCAGGGTCGGCACTGAAGCTTTCTTT	CSVEGRVGTEAFF
15	TRBV28	-	TRBJ2-2	-	TGTGCCAGCATGGAGGGGAACTCGAACACCGGGGAGCTGTTTTTT	CASMEGNSNTGELFF
14	TRBV6-1	-	TRBJ2-7	-	TGTGCCAGCATCGACAGGACTGCCTTCTACGAGCAGTACTTC	CASIDRTAFYEQYF
14	TRBV7-9	-	TRBJ2-2	few	TGTGCCAGCAGCACCTCCCAGGGCATCGGGGAGCTGTTTTTT	CASSTSQGIGELFF
18	TRBV5-1	-	TRBJ2-2	-	TGCGCCAGCAGCTTGGATCCGTGGGGGGGCTCGAACACCGGGGAGCTGTTTTTT	CASSLDPWGGSNTGELFF
15	TRBV4-1	TRBD1	TRBJ1-2	-	TGCGCCAGCAGCAAGAGGACAGGGCCTAACTATGGCTACACCTTC	CASSKRTGPNYGYTF
12	TRBV4-1	-	TRBJ1-2	-	TGCGCCAGCAGCCCTCCCCCAGGGTACCCATCCTTC	CASSPPPGYPSF
14	TRBV29-1	TRBD2	TRBJ2-7	-	TGCAGCGTTGAGGCTAGCGGGGAGACCTACGAGCAGTACTTC	CSVEASGETYEQYF
13	TRBV19	-	TRBJ1-1	-	TGTGCCAGTAGTAACAGTATTGTGACAGAAGCTTTCTTT	CASSNSIVTEAFF
14	TRBV18	-	TRBJ2-5	-	TGTGCCAGCTCACCCGGGACACCACAAGAGACCCAGTACTTC	CASSPGTPQETQYF
16	TRBV15	-	TRBJ2-1	few	TGTGCCACCAGCAGAGATTTCGAGTCTCGATCTCATGAGCAGTTCTTC	CATSRDFESRSHEQFF
13	TRBV6-5	-	TRBJ1-1	-	TGTGCCAGCCAGCGGCCCTTGAACACTGAAGCTTTCTTT	CASQRPLNTEAFF
15	TRBV6-6	TRBD2	TRBJ2-7	few	TGTGCCAGCAGTTACTCGACCAGCGGGGGATACGAGCAGTACTTC	CASSYSTSGGYEQYF
13	TRBV4-3	-	TRBJ1-2	-	TGCGCCAGCAGCCGCCAGGGCTACTATGGCTACACCTTC	CASSRQGYYGYTF
18	TRBV27	-	TRBJ2-6	few	TGTGCCAGCAGTTTCCTCCAGGGTTCATCCACCGGGGCCAACGTCCTGACTTTC	CASSFLQGSSTGANVLTF
11	TRBV18	-	TRBJ1-2	once	TGTGCCAGCTCACCAGAAACAGGCTACACCTTC	CASSPETGYTF
15	TRBV2	-	TRBJ1-1	-	TGTGCCAGCAGTAAGCGGACGGATTTCCTCACTGAAGCTTTCTTT	CASSKRTDFLTEAFF
15	TRBV19	TRBD1	TRBJ1-2	-	TGTGCCAGTAGTCCTAGGGGACAGTCTTGGTATGGCTACACCTTC	CASSPRGQSWYGYTF
19	TRBV19	TRBD1	TRBJ2-1	-	TGTGCCAGTAGTCCCAATCGACAGGGGAATCGAGGACCCTACAATGAGCAGTTCTTC	CASSPNRQGNRGPYNEQFF
15	TRBV27	TRBD1	TRBJ2-7	-	TGTGCCAGCAGTCTCAACCGGGACAGGCTCTACGAGCAGTACTTC	CASSLNRDRLYEQYF
20	TRBV4-1	TRBD2	TRBJ2-1	-	TGCGCCAGCAGCCAAGATTCCGGTAGCGGGTCCATTTACTCCTACAATGAGCAGTTCTTC	CASSQDSGSGSIYSYNEQFF
15	TRBV28	-	TRBJ2-7	-	TGTGCCAGCAGAGCGGAAAAATGGGACTCCTACGAGCAGTACTTC	CASRAEKWDSYEQYF
17	TRBV6-1	TRBD1	TRBJ2-7	once	TGTGCCAGCAGTGAAGCCCAACCGGGACAGGGGGCTTACGAGCAGTACTTC	CASSEAQPGQGAYEQYF